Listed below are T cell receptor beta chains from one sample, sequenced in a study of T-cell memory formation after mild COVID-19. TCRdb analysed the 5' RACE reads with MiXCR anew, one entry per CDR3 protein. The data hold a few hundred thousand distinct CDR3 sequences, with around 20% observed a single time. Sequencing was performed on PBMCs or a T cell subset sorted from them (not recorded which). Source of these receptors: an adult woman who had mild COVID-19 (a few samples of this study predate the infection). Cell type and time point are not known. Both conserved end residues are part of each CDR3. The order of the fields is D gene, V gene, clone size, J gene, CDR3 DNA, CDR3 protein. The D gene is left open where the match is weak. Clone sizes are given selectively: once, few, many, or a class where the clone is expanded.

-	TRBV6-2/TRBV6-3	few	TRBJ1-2	TGTGCCAGCAGTTGGGGCAGAAACTATGGCTACACCTTC	CASSWGRNYGYTF
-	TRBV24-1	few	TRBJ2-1	TGTGCCACCAGTGATATACAGGAGTCCTCCTACAATGAGCAGTTCTTC	CATSDIQESSYNEQFF
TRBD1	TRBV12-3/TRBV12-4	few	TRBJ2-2	TGTGCCAGCGGAACACAGGGGGCGTCCGGGGAGCTGTTTTTT	CASGTQGASGELFF
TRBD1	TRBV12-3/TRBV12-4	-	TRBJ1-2	TGTGCCAGCAGCAAGGGGGCGGGCTATGGCTACACCTTC	CASSKGAGYGYTF
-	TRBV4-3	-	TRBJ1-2	TGCGCCAGCAGCCAAGAAACCGGGAGCTATGGCTACACCTTC	CASSQETGSYGYTF
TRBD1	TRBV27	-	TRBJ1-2	TGTGCCAGCAGTTTCACGGGACAGGGTGGCTATGGCTACACCTTC	CASSFTGQGGYGYTF
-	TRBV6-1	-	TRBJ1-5	TGTGCCAGCAGTCCCGACAACACCCTCTATCAGCCCCAGCATTTT	CASSPDNTLYQPQHF
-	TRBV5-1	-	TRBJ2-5	TGCGCCAGCGGCGGGGAAGAGACCCAGTACTTC	CASGGEETQYF
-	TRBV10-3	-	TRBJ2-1	TGTGCCATCAGTTCGAGGGATGAGCAGTTCTTC	CAISSRDEQFF
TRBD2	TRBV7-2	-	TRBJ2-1	TGTGCCAGCAGCCTCGAGGAGCGGGGGTATTATGAGCAGTTCTTC	CASSLEERGYYEQFF
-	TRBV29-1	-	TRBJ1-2	TGCAGCGTTGCCACAGCGGATGGCTACACCTTC	CSVATADGYTF
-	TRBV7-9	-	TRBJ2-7	TGTGCCAGCAGCGACGGGACCGACGAGCAGTACTTC	CASSDGTDEQYF
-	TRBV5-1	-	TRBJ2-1	TGCGCCAGCAGCTTGGGGCAGGGGCTCAATGAGCAGTTCTTC	CASSLGQGLNEQFF
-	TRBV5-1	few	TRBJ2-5	TGCGCCAGCAGCGCGAGGTTCGGGCCCAGGCGCCCCGGGGAGACCCAGTACTTC	CASSARFGPRRPGETQYF
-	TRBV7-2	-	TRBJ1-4	TGTGCCAGCAGCTTAGACAGGGTTGATGAAAAACTGTTTTTT	CASSLDRVDEKLFF
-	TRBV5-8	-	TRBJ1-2	TGTGCCAGCAGCTGGGGTAACTATGGCTACACCTTC	CASSWGNYGYTF
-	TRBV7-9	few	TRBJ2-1	TGTGCCAGCAGCTCACAGGGAGGCGAGCAGTTCTTC	CASSSQGGEQFF
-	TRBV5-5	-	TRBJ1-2	TGTGCCAGCAGCCTAAAAGTACAGGTGGAGGATGGCTACACCTTC	CASSLKVQVEDGYTF
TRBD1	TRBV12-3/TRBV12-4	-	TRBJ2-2	TGTGCCAGCAGTCGATCCGGGACAGACACCGGGGAGCTGTTTTTT	CASSRSGTDTGELFF
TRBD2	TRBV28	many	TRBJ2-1	TGTGCCAGCAGTCTCCTAGCGGGCAATGAGCAGTTCTTC	CASSLLAGNEQFF
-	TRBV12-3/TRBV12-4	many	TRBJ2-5	TGTGCCAGCATGGACCCTTTGGGGGGAGCGGCGTTGGAGACCCAGTACTTC	CASMDPLGGAALETQYF
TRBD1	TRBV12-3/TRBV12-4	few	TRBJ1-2	TGTGCCAGCAGTTACCGGGACAGGGCAAGAGGCTACACCTTC	CASSYRDRARGYTF
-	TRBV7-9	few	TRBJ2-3	TGTGCCAGCAGCTTAGCGGGGCAGACGCAGTATTTT	CASSLAGQTQYF
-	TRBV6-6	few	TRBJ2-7	TGTGCCAGCAGAGGCCACAGGGTAGAGGGGTCCTACGAGCAGTACTTC	CASRGHRVEGSYEQYF
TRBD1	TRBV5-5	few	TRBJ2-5	TGTGCCAGCAGCACCACCGGGACAGGGCTGAAGACCCAGTACTTC	CASSTTGTGLKTQYF
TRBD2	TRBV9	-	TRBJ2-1	TGTGCCAGCAGCATCCAGGCGGGGGGACACAATGAGCAGTTCTTC	CASSIQAGGHNEQFF
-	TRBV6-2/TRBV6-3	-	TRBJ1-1	TGTGCCAGCAGTTACTCCGCAGGGGCGGGAGCTTTCTTT	CASSYSAGAGAFF
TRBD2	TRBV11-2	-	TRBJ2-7	TGTGCCAGCAGTCTAGCGGGGGACTACTACGAGCAGTACTTC	CASSLAGDYYEQYF
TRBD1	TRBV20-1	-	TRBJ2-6	TGCAGTGCACACGACAGGGGTTCAGGGGCCAACGTCCTGACTTTC	CSAHDRGSGANVLTF
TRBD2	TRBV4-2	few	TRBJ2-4	TGTGCCAGCAGCCAAGAGGGAGGGTTAGCCAAAAACATTCAGTACTTC	CASSQEGGLAKNIQYF
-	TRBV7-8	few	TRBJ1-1	TGTGCCAGCAGCTCAACCCCCAGTTCTGAAGCTTTCTTT	CASSSTPSSEAFF
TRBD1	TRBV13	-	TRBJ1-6	TGTGCCAGCAGCAGGGGACAGTCTAATTCACCCCTCCACTTT	CASSRGQSNSPLHF
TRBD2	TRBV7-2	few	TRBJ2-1	TGTGCCAGCAGTATGACTAGCGGCAGCTCCTACAATGAGCAGTTCTTC	CASSMTSGSSYNEQFF
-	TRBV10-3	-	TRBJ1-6	TGTGCCATCAGGAAGACAGCGGAGGGGTCACCCCTCCACTTT	CAIRKTAEGSPLHF
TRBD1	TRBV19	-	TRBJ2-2	TGTGCCAGTAGTCAACACCGGGACAGCGCGAACACCGGGGAGCTGTTTTTT	CASSQHRDSANTGELFF
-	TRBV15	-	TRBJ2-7	TGTGCCACCAGCAGAGATAAAAGTTACGAGCAGTACTTC	CATSRDKSYEQYF
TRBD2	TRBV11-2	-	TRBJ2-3	TGTGCCAGCAGCTTCCCAAGCGGGAGGGGGGCCGGAGATACGCAGTATTTT	CASSFPSGRGAGDTQYF
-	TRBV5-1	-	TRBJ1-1	TGCGCCAGCAGCTTGGTTGTGGGCGGCAGAACATTTACCTTGAACACTGAAGCTTTCTTT	CASSLVVGGRTFTLNTEAFF
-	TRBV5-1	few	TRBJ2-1	TGCGCCAGCAGCTTGGCCGACGTATCCTCCTACAATGAGCAGTTCTTC	CASSLADVSSYNEQFF
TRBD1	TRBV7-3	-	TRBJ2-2	TGTGCCAGCAGCCCCCAGGGGGCCACCGGGGAGCTGTTTTTT	CASSPQGATGELFF
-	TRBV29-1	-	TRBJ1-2	TGCAGCGTTGGCCCGGGACACACGGACTCTAACTATGGCTACACCTTC	CSVGPGHTDSNYGYTF
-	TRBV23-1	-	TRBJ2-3	TGCGCCAGCACCGTAGGGGTTGGCACAGATACGCAGTATTTT	CASTVGVGTDTQYF
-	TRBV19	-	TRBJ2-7	TGTGCCAGTAGTACCAGCGGCTACGAGCAGTACTTC	CASSTSGYEQYF
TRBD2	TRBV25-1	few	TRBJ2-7	TGTGCCAGCAGTGTGGGACGGGAGGCCTACGAGCAGTACTTC	CASSVGREAYEQYF
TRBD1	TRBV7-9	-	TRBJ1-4	TGTGCCAGCAGCTCCGGACAGGGTGGGAATGAAAAACTGTTTTTT	CASSSGQGGNEKLFF
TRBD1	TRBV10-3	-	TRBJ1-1	TGTGCCATCAGGGACAGGGAGGGGACTGAAGCTTTCTTT	CAIRDREGTEAFF
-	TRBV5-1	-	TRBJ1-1	TGCGCCAGCAGCTTACATGGGACTGAAGCTTTCTTT	CASSLHGTEAFF
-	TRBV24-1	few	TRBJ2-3	TGTGCCACCAGCCCCGGGCAGGATTCTAGCACAGATACGCAGTATTTT	CATSPGQDSSTDTQYF
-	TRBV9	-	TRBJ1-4	TGTGCCAGCAGCCCGAGACAGGTGCCTACTAATGAAAAACTGTTTTTT	CASSPRQVPTNEKLFF
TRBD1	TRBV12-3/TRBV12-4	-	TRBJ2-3	TGTGCCAGCAGTCCGAGGACAGGCACGCCTCGTGGGGATACGCAGTATTTT	CASSPRTGTPRGDTQYF
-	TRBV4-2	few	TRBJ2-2	TGTGCCAGCAGCATTCTAGCCGGGGAGCTGTTTTTT	CASSILAGELFF
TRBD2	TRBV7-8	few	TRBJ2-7	TGTGCCAGCAACGCGGGAGAGGGCGAGCAGTACTTC	CASNAGEGEQYF
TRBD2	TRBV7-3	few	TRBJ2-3	TGTGCCAGCAGCCCGCGCATGCTAGCGGGAGGGCGCACAGATACGCAGTATTTT	CASSPRMLAGGRTDTQYF
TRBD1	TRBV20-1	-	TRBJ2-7	TGCAGTGCGCCCGAATATCTGGCAGGGGGAACCTACGAGCAGTACTTC	CSAPEYLAGGTYEQYF
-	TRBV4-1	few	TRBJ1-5	TGCGCCAGCAGTCGGCCCGGCCTCAATCAGCCCCAGCATTTT	CASSRPGLNQPQHF
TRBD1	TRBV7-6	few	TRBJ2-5	TGTGCCAGCTCGACAGGGGGCGCGGAGACCCAGTACTTC	CASSTGGAETQYF
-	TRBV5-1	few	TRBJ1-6	TGCGCCAGCAGCTTGGAGGCAGGACTAAAGTCACCCCTCCACTTT	CASSLEAGLKSPLHF
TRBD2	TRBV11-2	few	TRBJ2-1	TGTGCCAGCAGCTTATGGGGGATAGCGGGAGGAAAGGAGGAGCAGTTCTTC	CASSLWGIAGGKEEQFF
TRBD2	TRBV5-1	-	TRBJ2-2	TGCGCCAGCAGCCCAACTAGCGGGAGGGACACCGGGGAGCTGTTTTTT	CASSPTSGRDTGELFF
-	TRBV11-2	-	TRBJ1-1	TGTGCCAGCCTCGGGTTTGACACTGAAGCTTTCTTT	CASLGFDTEAFF